This TCR beta chain is drawn from a study of liver allograft versus peripheral blood T cells (dated by TCRdb to the early 2020s). With regard to the full study: In liver transplant recipients, the study looked at T cell receptor repertoires in the peripheral blood and set them against the repertoires found within the transplanted livers.

The sequencer listed for this sample is Illumina MiSeq. TCRdb's own reprocessing of the public reads used fastp at Q25 and MiXCR and kept productive beta chains. Every entry covers one CDR3 protein and lists the most common genes and DNA from its rows. The sample data list fewer than 15,000 distinct CDR3 sequences, and roughly 18% of these were observed just once. About 2% of the sample is in the top ten clones. What the authors observed across the whole study: T cell receptor repertoires inside liver allografts were reported to differ from those detected in peripheral blood.

This clonotype was counted ten times or more. Its specific antigen is unknown. Base quality data are lacking; no much larger clone is found one base away. Between the V and J ends, shortened by 4 bases and 7 bases respectively, the junction contains 12 bases. For CDR1 and CDR2, the germline V gene (reference sequence) lists LNHDA and SQIVND. The CDR3 holds 13 amino acids from the cysteine to the phenylalanine. The kept DNA is CDR3 alone, 39 bases in frame from the first base. The clonotype originates from a human patient who had a liver transplant. Following transplantation, T cells from the graft donor may be among those present. The chain links TRBV19 with TRBJ2-3; no D segment can be confidently identified. The DNA sequence is given as TGTGCCAGTAGTAGCCTCAGTGGTTATACGCAGTATTTT. Protein translation: CASSSLSGYTQYF.